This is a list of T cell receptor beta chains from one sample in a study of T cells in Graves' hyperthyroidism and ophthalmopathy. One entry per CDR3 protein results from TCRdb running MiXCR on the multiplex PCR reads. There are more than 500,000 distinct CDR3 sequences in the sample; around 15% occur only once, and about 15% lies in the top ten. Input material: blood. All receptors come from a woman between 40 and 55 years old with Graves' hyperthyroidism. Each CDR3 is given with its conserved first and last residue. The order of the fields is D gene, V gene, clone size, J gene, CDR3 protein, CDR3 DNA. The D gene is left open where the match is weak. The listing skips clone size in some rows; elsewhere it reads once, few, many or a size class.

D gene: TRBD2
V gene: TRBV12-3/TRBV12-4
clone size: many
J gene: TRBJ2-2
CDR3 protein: CASSPGTSGTPKGTGELFF
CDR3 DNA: TGTGCCAGCAGTCCAGGGACTAGCGGGACCCCAAAGGGCACCGGGGAGCTGTTTTTT

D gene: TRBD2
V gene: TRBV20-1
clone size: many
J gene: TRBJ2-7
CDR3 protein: CSASSVTSGTYEQYF
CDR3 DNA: TGCAGTGCTAGTTCAGTTACTAGCGGGACCTACGAGCAGTACTTC

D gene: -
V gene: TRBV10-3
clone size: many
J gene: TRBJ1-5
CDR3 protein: CAISESGGRNQPQHF
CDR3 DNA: TGTGCCATCAGTGAGTCGGGAGGACGCAATCAGCCCCAGCATTTT

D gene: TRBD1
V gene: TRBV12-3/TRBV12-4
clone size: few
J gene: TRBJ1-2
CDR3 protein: CASSPPTGQGGSVNYGYTF
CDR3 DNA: TGTGCCAGCTCACCACCAACCGGACAGGGTGGATCAGTTAACTATGGCTACACCTTC

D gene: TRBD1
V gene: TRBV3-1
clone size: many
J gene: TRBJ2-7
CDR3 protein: CASSQGGTGWNEQYF
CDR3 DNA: TGTGCCAGCAGCCAAGGGGGGACAGGGTGGAACGAGCAGTACTTC

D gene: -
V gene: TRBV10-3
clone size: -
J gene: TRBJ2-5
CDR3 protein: CAISPGLKETQYF
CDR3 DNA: TGTGCCATCAGTCCGGGACTCAAAGAGACCCAGTACTTC

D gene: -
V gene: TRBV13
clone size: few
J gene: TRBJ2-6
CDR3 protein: CASGGRGGANVLTF
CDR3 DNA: TGTGCCAGCGGGGGGCGCGGTGGGGCCAACGTCCTGACTTTC

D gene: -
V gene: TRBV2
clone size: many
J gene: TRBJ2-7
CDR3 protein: CASSAREFYEQYF
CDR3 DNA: TGTGCCAGCAGTGCCAGGGAGTTCTACGAGCAGTACTTC

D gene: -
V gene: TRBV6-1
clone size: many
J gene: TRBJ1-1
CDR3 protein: CASSEKGVFHMNTEAFF
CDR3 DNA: TGTGCCAGCAGTGAAAAGGGGGTTTTCCACATGAACACTGAAGCTTTCTTT

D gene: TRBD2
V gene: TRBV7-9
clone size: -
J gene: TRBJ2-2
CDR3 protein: CASSIGLAGTGELFF
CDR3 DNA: TGTGCCAGCAGCATAGGACTAGCGGGAACCGGGGAGCTGTTTTTT

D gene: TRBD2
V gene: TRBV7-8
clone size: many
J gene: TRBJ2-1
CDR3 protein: CASSLVAGASSYNEQFF
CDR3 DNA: TGTGCCAGCAGCTTAGTAGCGGGGGCTAGCTCCTACAATGAGCAGTTCTTC

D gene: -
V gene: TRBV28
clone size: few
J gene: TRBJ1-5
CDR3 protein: CASSLLSGIENQPQHF
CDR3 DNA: TGTGCCAGCAGTCTATTGAGCGGGATTGAAAATCAGCCCCAGCATTTT

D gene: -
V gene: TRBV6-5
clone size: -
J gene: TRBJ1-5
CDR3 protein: CASSYLRDTSPHF
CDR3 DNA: TGTGCCAGCAGTTACTTGCGGGACACCTCCCCGCATTTT

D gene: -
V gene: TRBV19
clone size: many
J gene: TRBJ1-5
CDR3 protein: CASSRTGSNQPQHF
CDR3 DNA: TGTGCCAGTAGTAGAACAGGGTCCAATCAGCCCCAGCATTTT

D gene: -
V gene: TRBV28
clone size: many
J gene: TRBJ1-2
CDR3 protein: CASSPGTVVYGYTF
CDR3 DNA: TGTGCCAGCAGTCCCGGGACGGTTGTATATGGCTACACCTTC

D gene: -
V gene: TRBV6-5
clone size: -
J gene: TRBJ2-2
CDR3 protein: CASSYGLFGGPTGELFF
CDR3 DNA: TGTGCCAGCAGTTACGGGTTGTTCGGGGGGCCAACCGGGGAGCTGTTTTTT

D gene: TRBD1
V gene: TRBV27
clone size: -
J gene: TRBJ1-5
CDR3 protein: CASSLSSGTGGYQPQHF
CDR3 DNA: TGTGCCAGCAGTTTAAGTTCCGGGACAGGGGGCTATCAGCCCCAGCATTTT

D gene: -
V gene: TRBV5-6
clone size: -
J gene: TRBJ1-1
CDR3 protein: CASSLRTTGSEAFF
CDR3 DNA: TGTGCCAGCAGCTTGAGAACTACCGGGAGTGAAGCTTTCTTT

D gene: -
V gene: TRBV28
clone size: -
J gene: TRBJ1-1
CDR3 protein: CASTTGLSVAFF
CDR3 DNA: TGTGCCAGCACTACCGGGCTCTCTGTGGCTTTCTTT

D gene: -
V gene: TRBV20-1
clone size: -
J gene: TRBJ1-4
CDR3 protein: CSAHSGVGGQKLFF
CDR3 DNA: TGCAGTGCCCATTCCGGGGTGGGCGGCCAAAAACTGTTTTTT

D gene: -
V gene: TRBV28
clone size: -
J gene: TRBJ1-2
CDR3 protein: CASSVRLVGRYTF
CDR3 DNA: TGTGCCAGCAGCGTCAGGCTTGTCGGTCGCTACACCTTC

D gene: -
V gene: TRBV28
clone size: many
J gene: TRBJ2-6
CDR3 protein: CASSPAGGGLHSGANVLTF
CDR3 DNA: TGTGCCAGCAGTCCGGCCGGGGGAGGCCTCCACTCTGGGGCCAACGTCCTGACTTTC

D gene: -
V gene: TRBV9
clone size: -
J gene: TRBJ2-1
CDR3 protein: CASSVAEGPRDEQFF
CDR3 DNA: TGTGCCAGCAGCGTAGCTGAAGGGCCGAGAGATGAGCAGTTCTTC

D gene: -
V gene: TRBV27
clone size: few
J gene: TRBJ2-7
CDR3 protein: CASSSGGVREQYF
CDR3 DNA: TGTGCCAGCAGTTCGGGCGGCGTTCGGGAGCAGTACTTC

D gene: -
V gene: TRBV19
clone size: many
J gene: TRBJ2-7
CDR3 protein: CASSIGHDYEQYF
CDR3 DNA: TGTGCCAGTAGTATCGGACACGATTACGAGCAGTACTTC

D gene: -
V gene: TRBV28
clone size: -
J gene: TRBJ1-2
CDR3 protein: CASSPPGTEFYGYTF
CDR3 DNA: TGTGCCAGCAGTCCGCCCGGGACTGAATTCTATGGCTACACCTTC

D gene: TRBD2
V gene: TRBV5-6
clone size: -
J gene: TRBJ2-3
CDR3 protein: CASSFGGSGDTQYF
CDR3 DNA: TGTGCCAGCAGCTTCGGGGGGAGTGGTGATACGCAGTATTTT

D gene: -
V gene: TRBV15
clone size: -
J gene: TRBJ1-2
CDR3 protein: CATSPDINYGYTF
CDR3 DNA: TGTGCCACCAGCCCTGACATTAACTATGGCTACACCTTC

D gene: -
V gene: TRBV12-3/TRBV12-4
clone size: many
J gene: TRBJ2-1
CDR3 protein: CASSLGLSGNEQFF
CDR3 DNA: TGTGCCAGCAGTTTGGGTCTAAGCGGCAATGAGCAGTTCTTC

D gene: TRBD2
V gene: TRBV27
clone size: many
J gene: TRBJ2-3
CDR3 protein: CASSTPLREGVDTQYF
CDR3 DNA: TGTGCCAGCAGTACCCCATTGCGGGAGGGCGTAGATACGCAGTATTTT

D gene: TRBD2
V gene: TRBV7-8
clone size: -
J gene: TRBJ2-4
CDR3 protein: CASSPSGMTGGAKNIQYF
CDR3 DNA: TGCGCCAGCAGCCCTAGCGGGATGACCGGAGGGGCCAAAAACATTCAGTACTTC

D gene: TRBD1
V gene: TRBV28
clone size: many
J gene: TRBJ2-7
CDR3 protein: CASSFSFRTGAYEQYF
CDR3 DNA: TGTGCCAGCAGTTTCTCGTTTCGGACAGGGGCCTACGAGCAGTACTTC

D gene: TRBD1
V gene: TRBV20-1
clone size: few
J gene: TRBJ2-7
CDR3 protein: CSARADRVSYEQYF
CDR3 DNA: TGCAGCGCTAGAGCGGACAGGGTAAGCTACGAGCAGTACTTC

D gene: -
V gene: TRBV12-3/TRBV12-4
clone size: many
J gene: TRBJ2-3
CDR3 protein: CASSYSGYTDTQYF
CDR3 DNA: TGTGCCAGCAGTTACAGCGGCTACACAGATACGCAGTATTTT

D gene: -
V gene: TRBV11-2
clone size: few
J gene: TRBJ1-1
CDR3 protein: CASSAPHKNTEAFF
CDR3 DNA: TGTGCCAGCAGCGCCCCCCACAAGAACACTGAAGCTTTCTTT

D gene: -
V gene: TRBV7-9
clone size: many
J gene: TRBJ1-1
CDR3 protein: CASSLRQMNTEAFF
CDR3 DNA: TGTGCCAGCAGCCTGAGACAGATGAACACTGAAGCTTTCTTT

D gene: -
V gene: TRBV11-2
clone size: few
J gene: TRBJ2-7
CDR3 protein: CASSSGRIGEQYF
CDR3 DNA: TGTGCCAGCAGCTCCGGGAGAATCGGGGAGCAGTACTTC

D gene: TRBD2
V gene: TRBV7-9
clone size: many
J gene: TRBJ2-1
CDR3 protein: CASSLLREHHNEQFF
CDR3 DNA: TGTGCCAGCAGCTTATTGCGGGAGCACCACAATGAGCAGTTCTTC

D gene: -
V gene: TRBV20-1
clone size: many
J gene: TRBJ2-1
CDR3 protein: CSALTRDSYNEQFF
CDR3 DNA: TGCAGTGCCCTTACCAGGGACTCCTACAATGAGCAGTTCTTC

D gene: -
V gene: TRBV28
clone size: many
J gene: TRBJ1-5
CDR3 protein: CASSGAARNNQPQHF
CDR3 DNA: TGTGCCAGCAGTGGGGCAGCCAGAAACAATCAGCCCCAGCATTTT

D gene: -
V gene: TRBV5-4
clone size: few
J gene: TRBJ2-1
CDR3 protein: CASSFPGGEGSYNEQFF
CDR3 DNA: TGTGCCAGCTCCTTTCCGGGGGGCGAAGGATCCTACAATGAGCAGTTCTTC

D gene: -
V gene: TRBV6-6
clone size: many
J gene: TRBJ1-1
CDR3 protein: CASSYDFEAAWNTEAFF
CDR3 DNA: TGTGCCAGCAGTTACGATTTCGAGGCCGCTTGGAACACTGAAGCTTTCTTT

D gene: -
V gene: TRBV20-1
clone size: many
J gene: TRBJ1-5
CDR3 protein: CSAREKGQLNQPQHF
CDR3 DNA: TGCAGTGCTAGAGAAAAAGGACAGCTCAATCAGCCCCAGCATTTT

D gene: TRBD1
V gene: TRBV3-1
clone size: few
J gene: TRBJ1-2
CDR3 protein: CASSLWDRENYGYTF
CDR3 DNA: TGTGCCAGCAGCCTTTGGGACAGGGAAAACTATGGCTACACCTTC

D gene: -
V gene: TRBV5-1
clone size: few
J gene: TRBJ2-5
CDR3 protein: CASSQQPTGETQYF
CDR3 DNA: TGCGCCAGCAGCCAACAGCCTACTGGGGAGACCCAGTACTTC

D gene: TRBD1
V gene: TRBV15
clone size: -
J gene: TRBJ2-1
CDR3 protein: CATSREGGRNEQFF
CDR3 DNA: TGTGCCACCAGCAGGGAAGGGGGCAGAAATGAGCAGTTCTTC

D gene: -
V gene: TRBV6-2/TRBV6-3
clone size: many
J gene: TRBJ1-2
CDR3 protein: CASSGPGGFYGYTF
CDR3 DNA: TGTGCCAGCAGTGGACCCGGCGGGTTCTATGGCTACACCTTC

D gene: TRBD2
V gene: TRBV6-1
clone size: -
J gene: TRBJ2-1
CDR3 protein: CASSEAQLAGVNEQFF
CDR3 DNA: TGTGCCAGCAGTGAAGCGCAGCTAGCGGGGGTCAATGAGCAGTTCTTC

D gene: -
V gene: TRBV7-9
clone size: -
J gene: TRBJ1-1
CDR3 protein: CASTAIRNTEAFF
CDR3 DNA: TGTGCCAGCACCGCGATTAGGAACACTGAAGCTTTCTTT

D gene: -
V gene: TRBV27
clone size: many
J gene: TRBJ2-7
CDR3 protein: CASSSGTSLASFSYEQYF
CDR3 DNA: TGTGCCAGCAGTTCCGGGACATCACTAGCGAGCTTCTCCTACGAGCAGTACTTC

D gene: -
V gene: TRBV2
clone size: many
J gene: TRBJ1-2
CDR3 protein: CASSSGPSYGYTF
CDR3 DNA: TGTGCCAGCAGTTCCGGACCCAGCTATGGCTACACCTTC

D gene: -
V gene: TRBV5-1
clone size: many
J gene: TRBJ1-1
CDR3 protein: CASSKESFTEAFF
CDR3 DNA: TGCGCCAGCAGCAAAGAGAGTTTTACGGAAGCTTTCTTT

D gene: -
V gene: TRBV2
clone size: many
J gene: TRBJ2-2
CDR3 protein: CASSGQGDNTGELFF
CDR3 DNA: TGTGCCAGCAGTGGACAAGGAGACAACACCGGGGAGCTGTTTTTT